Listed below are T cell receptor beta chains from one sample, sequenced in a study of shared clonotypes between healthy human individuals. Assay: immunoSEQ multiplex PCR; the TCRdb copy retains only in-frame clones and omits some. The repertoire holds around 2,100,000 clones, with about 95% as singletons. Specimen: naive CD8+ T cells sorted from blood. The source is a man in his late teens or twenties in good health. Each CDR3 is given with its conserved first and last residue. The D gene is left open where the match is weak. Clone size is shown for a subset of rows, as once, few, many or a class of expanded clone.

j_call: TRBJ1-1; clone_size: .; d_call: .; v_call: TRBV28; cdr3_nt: TGTGCCAGCAGTCACCCCAAGGAGAGGGAAGCTTTCTTT; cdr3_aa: CASSHPKEREAFF
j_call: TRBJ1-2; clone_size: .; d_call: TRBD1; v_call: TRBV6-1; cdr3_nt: TGTGCCAGCAGTAAAACAGGGGGCGCAAACTATGGCTACACCTTC; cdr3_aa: CASSKTGGANYGYTF
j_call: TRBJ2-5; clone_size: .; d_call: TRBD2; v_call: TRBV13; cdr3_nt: TGTGCCAGCAGCCAGAGACGCGGGGGCCAAGAGACCCAGTACTTC; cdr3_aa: CASSQRRGGQETQYF
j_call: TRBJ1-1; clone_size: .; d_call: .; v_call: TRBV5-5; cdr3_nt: TGTGCCAGCAGCTTGGGTATAGGTGGGATGAACACTGAAGCTTTCTTT; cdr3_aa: CASSLGIGGMNTEAFF
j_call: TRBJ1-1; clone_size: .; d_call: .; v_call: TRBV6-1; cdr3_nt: TGTGCCATACTAGAGACAGGTAGCATGAACACTGAAGCTTTCTTT; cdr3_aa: CAILETGSMNTEAFF
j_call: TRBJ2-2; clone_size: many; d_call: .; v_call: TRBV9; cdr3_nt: TGTGCCAGCAGCCCGAACACCGGGGAGCTGTTTTTT; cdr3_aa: CASSPNTGELFF
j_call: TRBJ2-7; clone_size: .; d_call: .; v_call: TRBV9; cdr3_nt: TGTGCCAGCAGCCCCGGAGCGGCGGCCTACGAGCAGTACTTC; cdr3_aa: CASSPGAAAYEQYF
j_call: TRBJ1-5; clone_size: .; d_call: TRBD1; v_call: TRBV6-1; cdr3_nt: TGTGCCAGCAGTCGGGACAGGGAGTGGCAGCCCCAGCATTTT; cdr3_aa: CASSRDREWQPQHF
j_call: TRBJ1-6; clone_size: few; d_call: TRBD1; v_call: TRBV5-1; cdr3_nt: TGCGCCAGCAGCTCAGCCGGGACAGGGAAATCACCCCTCCACTTT; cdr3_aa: CASSSAGTGKSPLHF
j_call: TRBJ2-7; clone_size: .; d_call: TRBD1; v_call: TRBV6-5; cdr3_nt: TGTGCCAGCAACCCGACAGGGTTCATCTACGAGCAGTACTTC; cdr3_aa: CASNPTGFIYEQYF
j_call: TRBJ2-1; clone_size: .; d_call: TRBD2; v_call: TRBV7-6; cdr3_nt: TGTGCCAGCAGAATCCCACCGGCTAGCGGTTACAATGAGCAGTTCTTC; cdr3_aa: CASRIPPASGYNEQFF
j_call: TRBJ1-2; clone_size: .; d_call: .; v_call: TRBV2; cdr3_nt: TGTGCCAGCAGTGGGGGTTATGGCTACACCTTC; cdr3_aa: CASSGGYGYTF
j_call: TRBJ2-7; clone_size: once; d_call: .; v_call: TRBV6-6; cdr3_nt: TGTGCCAGTGGGGGCAGCTATGGGGACTACGAGCAGTACTTC; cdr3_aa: CASGGSYGDYEQYF
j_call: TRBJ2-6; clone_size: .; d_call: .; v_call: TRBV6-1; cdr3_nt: TGTGCCAGCCGGGGGTGGGAGGCCAACGTCCTGACTTTC; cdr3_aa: CASRGWEANVLTF
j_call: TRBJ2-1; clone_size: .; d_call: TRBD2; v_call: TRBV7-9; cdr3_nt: TGTGCCAGCAGCTTAGTTTTTGGACTAGCGGTTAATGAGCAGTTCTTC; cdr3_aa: CASSLVFGLAVNEQFF
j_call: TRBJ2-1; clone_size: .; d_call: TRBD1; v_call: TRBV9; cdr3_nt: TGTGCCAGCAGCGTAGATACAGGGGGTAGGAATGAGCAGTTCTTC; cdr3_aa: CASSVDTGGRNEQFF
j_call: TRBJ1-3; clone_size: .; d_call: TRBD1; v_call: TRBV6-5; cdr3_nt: TGTGCCAGCAGTTTGGGGACAGGTGGAAACACCATATATTTT; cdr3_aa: CASSLGTGGNTIYF
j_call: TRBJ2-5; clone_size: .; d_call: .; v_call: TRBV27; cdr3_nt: TGTGCCAGCAGATGGGGATTACAAGAGACCCAGTACTTC; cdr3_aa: CASRWGLQETQYF
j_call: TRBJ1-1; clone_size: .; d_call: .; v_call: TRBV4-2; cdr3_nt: TGTGCCAGCAGCCAATTGGGATCCTCGAACACTGAAGCTTTCTTT; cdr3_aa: CASSQLGSSNTEAFF
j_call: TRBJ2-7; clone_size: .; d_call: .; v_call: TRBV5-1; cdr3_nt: TGCGCCAGCAGCTTAGGGGCGACGAGCTCCTACGAGCAGTACTTC; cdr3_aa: CASSLGATSSYEQYF
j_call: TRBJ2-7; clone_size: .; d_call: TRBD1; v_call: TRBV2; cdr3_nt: TGTGCCAGCCCCGGTCAGGGGGCGAGCGAGCAGTACTTC; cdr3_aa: CASPGQGASEQYF
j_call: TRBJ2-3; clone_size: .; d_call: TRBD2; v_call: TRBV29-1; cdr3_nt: TGCAGCGTTGGAGGCCTGACTAGCGGGGCACCCACAGATACGCAGTATTTT; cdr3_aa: CSVGGLTSGAPTDTQYF
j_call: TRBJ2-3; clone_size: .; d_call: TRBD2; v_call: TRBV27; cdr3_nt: TGTGCCAGCAGTTTAACTGGGGGGGTGGCAGATACGCAGTATTTT; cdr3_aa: CASSLTGGVADTQYF
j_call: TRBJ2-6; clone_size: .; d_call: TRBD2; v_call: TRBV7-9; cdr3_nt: TGTGCCAGCAGCTTAAGCGGGGGCAATGGGGCCAACGTCCTGACTTTC; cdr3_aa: CASSLSGGNGANVLTF
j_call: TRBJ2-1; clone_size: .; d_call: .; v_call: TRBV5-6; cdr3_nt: TGTGCCAGCAGCACGGACGTGTACAATGAGCAGTTCTTC; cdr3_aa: CASSTDVYNEQFF
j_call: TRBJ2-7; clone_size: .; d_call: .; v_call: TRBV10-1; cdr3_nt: TGCGCCAGCAGTGAGTTCATCACCTACGAGCAGTACTTC; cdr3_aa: CASSEFITYEQYF
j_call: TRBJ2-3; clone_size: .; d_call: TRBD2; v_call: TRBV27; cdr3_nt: TGTGCCAGCAACTTAGCGGGGAAGCTTAGCACAGATACGCAGTATTTT; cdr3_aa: CASNLAGKLSTDTQYF
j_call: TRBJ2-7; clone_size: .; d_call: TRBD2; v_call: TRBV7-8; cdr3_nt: TGTGCCAGCAGCCCTGAGACTAGCGGGGGACCCTACGAGCAGTACTTC; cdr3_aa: CASSPETSGGPYEQYF
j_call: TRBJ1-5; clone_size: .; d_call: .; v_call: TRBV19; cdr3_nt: TGTGCCAGTAGTATTGGGGATTTGGTCAATCAGCCCCAGCATTTT; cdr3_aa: CASSIGDLVNQPQHF
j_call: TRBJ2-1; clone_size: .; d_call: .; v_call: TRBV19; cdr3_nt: TGTGCCAGTAGGTCCTACAATGAGCAGTTCTTC; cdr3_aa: CASRSYNEQFF
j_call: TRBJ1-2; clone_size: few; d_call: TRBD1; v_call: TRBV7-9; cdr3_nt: TGTGCCAGCAGCTTAACCGGACAGGGTGGGAACTATGGCTACACCTTC; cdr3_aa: CASSLTGQGGNYGYTF
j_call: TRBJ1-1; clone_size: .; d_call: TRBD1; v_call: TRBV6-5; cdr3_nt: TGTGCCAGCAGTTACTCAGGACAGGGGAACACTGAAGCTTTCTTT; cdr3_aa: CASSYSGQGNTEAFF
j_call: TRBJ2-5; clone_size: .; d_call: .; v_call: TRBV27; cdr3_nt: TGTGCCAGCAGTTCGGCAGGGGAGCAAGAGACCCAGTACTTC; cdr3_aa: CASSSAGEQETQYF
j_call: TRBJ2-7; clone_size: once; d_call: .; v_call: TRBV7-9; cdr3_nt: TGTGCCAGCAGCTCCACGGACAGCTACGAGCAGTACTTC; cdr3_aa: CASSSTDSYEQYF
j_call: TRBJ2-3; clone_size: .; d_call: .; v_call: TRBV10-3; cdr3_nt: TGTGCCACCTATAGCGAAAGCACAGATACGCAGTATTTT; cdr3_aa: CATYSESTDTQYF
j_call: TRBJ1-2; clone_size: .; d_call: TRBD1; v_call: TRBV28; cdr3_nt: TGTGCCAGCAGCAGACAGGGGGAGAACTATGGCTACACCTTC; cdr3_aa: CASSRQGENYGYTF
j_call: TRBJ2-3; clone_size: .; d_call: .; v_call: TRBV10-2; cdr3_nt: TGCGCCAGCAGTGAGTCGGGCGCCGAGGTGGATACGCAGTATTTT; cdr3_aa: CASSESGAEVDTQYF
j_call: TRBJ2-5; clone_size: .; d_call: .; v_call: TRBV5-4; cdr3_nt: TGTGCCAGCAGCTTGGATCTGGGCGGTCTCCAAGAGACCCAGTACTTC; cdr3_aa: CASSLDLGGLQETQYF
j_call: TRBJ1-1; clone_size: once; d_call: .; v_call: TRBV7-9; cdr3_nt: TGTGCCAGCAGCTGGGGCACTGAAGCTTTCTTT; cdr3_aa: CASSWGTEAFF
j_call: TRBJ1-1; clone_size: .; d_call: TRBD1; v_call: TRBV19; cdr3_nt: TGTGCCAGTAGTCTGTTCCCAGGGGGGCGGACTGAAGCTTTCTTT; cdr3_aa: CASSLFPGGRTEAFF
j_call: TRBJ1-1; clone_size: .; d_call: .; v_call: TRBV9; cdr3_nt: TGTGCCAGCAGCCCTGACCCGGGGGCAATAGGCACTGAAGCTTTCTTT; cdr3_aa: CASSPDPGAIGTEAFF
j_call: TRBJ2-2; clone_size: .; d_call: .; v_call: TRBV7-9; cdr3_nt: TGTGCCAGCAGCTTAGGGAGCGGGGAGCTGTTTTTT; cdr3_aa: CASSLGSGELFF